These T cell receptor beta chains were read from a single sample in a study of blood T cell repertoires in COVID-19. Method: immunoSEQ multiplex PCR; TCRdb's copy keeps in-frame clones and lacks some. Of approximately 250,000 clones listed, 83% were seen once; the top ten hold more than 5.5%. The sequenced sample consisted of peripheral blood. The receptors come from a human donor in a cohort sampled during active COVID-19. Each CDR3 is given with its conserved first and last residue. A D gene is named only where the DNA matches it firmly. Size tells how often a clone was seen (once, few, many) or the class of an expanded clone, and some rows leave it out.

v_gene	abundance	d_gene	j_gene	len	CDR3nt	CDR3aa
TRBV28	once	TRBD1	TRBJ1-1	15	TGTGCCAGCAGTACAGGGGGCGCGGGGAACACTGAAGCTTTCTTT	CASSTGGAGNTEAFF
TRBV19	NA	TRBD2	TRBJ2-5	16	TGTGCCAGTAGTCCCGGACTAGCGGGGCGAGGGGAGACCCAGTACTTC	CASSPGLAGRGETQYF
TRBV19	few	NA	TRBJ2-3	12	TGTGCCAGTAGTCTAAGACAAGATACGCAGTATTTT	CASSLRQDTQYF
TRBV28	NA	NA	TRBJ1-1	12	TGTGCCACAACCCTACAGGGAACTGAAGCTTTCTTT	CATTLQGTEAFF
TRBV28	NA	TRBD2	TRBJ2-1	15	TGTGCCAGCAGTCAGCTAGCGGGAGTGCGGAATGAGCAGTTCTTC	CASSQLAGVRNEQFF
TRBV19	NA	NA	TRBJ1-2	11	TGTGCCAGTAGTATTGAGGAAGGCTACACCTTC	CASSIEEGYTF
TRBV28	NA	NA	TRBJ1-5	16	TGTGCCAGCAGTTCGTTTTCCGTCCGTCTCAATCAGCCCCAGCATTTT	CASSSFSVRLNQPQHF
TRBV7-9	NA	TRBD1	TRBJ1-6	18	TGTGCCAGCAGCGGGGACAGGGGGCGGACGATGTATAATTCACCCCTCCACTTT	CASSGDRGRTMYNSPLHF
TRBV2	NA	NA	TRBJ2-6	12	TGTGCCAGCCGGGGTGGGGCCAACGTCCTGACTTTC	CASRGGANVLTF
TRBV7-2	NA	NA	TRBJ2-1	18	TGTGCCAGCAGCTTAGAATTGACGGGACTTAGCTCCTACAATGAGCAGTTCTTC	CASSLELTGLSSYNEQFF
TRBV7-9	NA	NA	TRBJ2-1	14	TGTGCCAGCAGCTTAGACGCGGGCTACAATGAGCAGTTCTTC	CASSLDAGYNEQFF
TRBV6-5	NA	TRBD2	TRBJ2-3	16	TGTGCCAGCAGTTACTCGGGCGGGAGGGTTTTAGATACGCAGTATTTT	CASSYSGGRVLDTQYF
TRBV29-1	NA	NA	TRBJ2-3	13	TGCAGCGTTGTAGCCAGGGGCTTAGATACGCAGTATTTT	CSVVARGLDTQYF
TRBV10-2	NA	TRBD2	TRBJ2-3	14	TGCGCCAGCATTCTAGCGGGGAGCACAGATACGCAGTATTTT	CASILAGSTDTQYF
TRBV5-1	NA	NA	TRBJ2-7	12	TGCGCCAGCCAGGGCGCGTCCTACGAGCAGTACTTC	CASQGASYEQYF
TRBV5-1	NA	TRBD1	TRBJ1-1	17	TGCGCCAGCAGCTCGGCGCAGGGGGCCTTAAGAAACACTGAAGCTTTCTTT	CASSSAQGALRNTEAFF
TRBV27	NA	NA	TRBJ2-3	16	TGTGCCAGCAGCGGGTTGGCCTTATTGGAAGCAGATACGCAGTATTTT	CASSGLALLEADTQYF
TRBV5-4	once	TRBD2	TRBJ2-7	16	TGTGCCAGCAGCTTTTTTGGGACTAGCGGGAGGGGGGAGCAGTACTTC	CASSFFGTSGRGEQYF
TRBV7-2	NA	TRBD1	TRBJ1-1	13	TGTGCCAGCAGCGGGACAGTGAACACTGAAGCTTTCTTT	CASSGTVNTEAFF
TRBV10-3	once	TRBD1	TRBJ2-6	16	TGTGCCATCAGTGAGGGACAGGGGTCTGGGGCCAACGTCCTGACTTTC	CAISEGQGSGANVLTF
TRBV6-5	NA	TRBD2	TRBJ2-2	15	TGTGCCAGCCACCCAGGCGGGAGTGTCACCGGGGAGCTGTTTTTT	CASHPGGSVTGELFF
TRBV5-8	NA	NA	TRBJ2-5	16	TGTGCCAGCAGCCTATACCTGACAGCAAGCCAAGAGACCCAGTACTTC	CASSLYLTASQETQYF
TRBV10-2	NA	TRBD2	TRBJ2-7	15	TGCGCCAGCAGTAACGGACTAGCGGGAGCCTACGAGCAGTACTTC	CASSNGLAGAYEQYF
TRBV5-1	NA	NA	TRBJ2-2	17	TGCGCCAGCAGCTCCCCGGGGGGGACAGACGTCACCGGGGAGCTGTTTTTT	CASSSPGGTDVTGELFF
TRBV3-1/TRBV3-2	NA	TRBD1	TRBJ1-1	14	TGTGCCAGCACTGCGACAGGGGGTTTCACTGAAGCTTTCTTT	CASTATGGFTEAFF
TRBV5-4	once	TRBD2	TRBJ2-5	16	TGTGCCAGCAGCTCGCCAAGGACTAGCGACCAAGAGACCCAGTACTTC	CASSSPRTSDQETQYF
TRBV3-1/TRBV3-2	NA	NA	TRBJ2-3	16	TGTGCCAGCAGCCAACCTAACTCCTTCGGGGTAGATACGCAGTATTTT	CASSQPNSFGVDTQYF
TRBV4-2	NA	NA	TRBJ2-2	17	TGTGCCAGCAGCCAAGATGGGTACAGGGATTACACCGGGGAGCTGTTTTTT	CASSQDGYRDYTGELFF
TRBV7-6	NA	TRBD2	TRBJ2-3	16	TGTGCCAGCAGCCCGCTAGCGGGGGGGCTCACAGATACGCAGTATTTT	CASSPLAGGLTDTQYF
TRBV2	NA	NA	TRBJ2-7	15	TGTGCCAGCAGTGAAGAGCAGGGATGGACCTACGAGCAGTACTTC	CASSEEQGWTYEQYF
TRBV7-6	NA	TRBD1	TRBJ1-4	15	TGTGCCAGCAGCTTACCCGGACAGGGGAGTGAAAAACTGTTTTTT	CASSLPGQGSEKLFF
TRBV6-5	NA	NA	TRBJ2-1	14	TGTGCCAGCAGTTCCGGGACACCGCCCGATGAGCAGTTCTTC	CASSSGTPPDEQFF
TRBV21-1	NA	NA	TRBJ2-4	16	TGTGCCAGCAGCAGTCAGGGGACCTTGGCCAAAAACATTCAGTACTTC	CASSSQGTLAKNIQYF
TRBV25-1	NA	TRBD1	TRBJ2-5	13	TGTGCCAGCTCGAGGGACAGCCAAGAGACCCAGTACTTC	CASSRDSQETQYF
TRBV6-5	NA	NA	TRBJ1-3	14	TGTGCCAGCAGCCCCCACGGGGCTGGAAACACCATATATTTT	CASSPHGAGNTIYF
TRBV5-1	NA	NA	TRBJ2-3	15	TGCGCCAGCAGCTTCGTGGGGGCAGGAACAGATACGCAGTATTTT	CASSFVGAGTDTQYF
TRBV29-1	NA	TRBD1	TRBJ2-1	14	TGCAGCGCCCGGGACAGGTTATCCTACAATGAGCAGTTCTTC	CSARDRLSYNEQFF
TRBV5-1	NA	NA	TRBJ1-1	14	TGCGCCAGCAGTTCAGACAGCACCTCCGCCCAGGCTTTCTTT	CASSSDSTSAQAFF
TRBV4-2	NA	NA	TRBJ2-3	23	TGTGCCAGCAGCCAAGGGTCTGTAACCCCAAAAACAAATATTTCGCTTAGCACAGATACGCAGTATTTT	CASSQGSVTPKTNISLSTDTQYF
TRBV19	NA	TRBD2	TRBJ2-1	14	TGTGCCACCCTAGCGGGAGGGCCGGTGAAAGAGCAGTTCTTC	CATLAGGPVKEQFF
TRBV10-1	NA	TRBD1	TRBJ2-7	16	TGCGCCAGCAGTCCCAATTCGGGACAGGTGATGAATGAGCAGTACTTC	CASSPNSGQVMNEQYF
TRBV19	NA	TRBD1	TRBJ2-1	15	TGTGCCAGTAGACCCGACAGGGCTGGGAGCAATGAGCAGTTCTTC	CASRPDRAGSNEQFF
TRBV27	NA	TRBD1	TRBJ2-5	17	TGTGCCAGCAGAAAGGGACAGGGAGGGGCCCACCAAGAGACCCAGTACTTC	CASRKGQGGAHQETQYF
TRBV3-1/TRBV3-2	NA	NA	TRBJ2-7	14	TGTGCCAGCAGCCAAGAAGGGGCAGTCTACGAGCAGTACTTC	CASSQEGAVYEQYF